These T cell receptor beta chains were read from a single sample in a study of shared clonotypes between healthy human individuals. Assay: immunoSEQ multiplex PCR; the TCRdb copy retains only in-frame clones and omits some. The sample shows some 1.5 million clones, more than 95% of them seen only once. Sequencing was carried out using naive CD4+ T cells sorted from blood. Receptors originate from a man younger than 40 in good health. Both conserved end residues are part of each CDR3. A D gene is named only where the DNA matches it firmly. A row's size may be missing; if present it is once, few, many or a size class.

>TRBJ1-5|.|.|TRBV28
TGTGCCAGCAGTTTACCCCCATTCGGGGATCAGCCCCAGCATTTT
CASSLPPFGDQPQHF
>TRBJ2-2|.|.|TRBV6-4
TGTGCCAGCAGCCCAACAGGGCAGGGTGCCGGGGAGCTGTTTTTT
CASSPTGQGAGELFF
>TRBJ2-1|.|.|TRBV6-5
TGTGCCAGCCGCGAAGGGGTACTCTCCTACAATGAGCAGTTCTTC
CASREGVLSYNEQFF
>TRBJ2-3|.|.|TRBV20-1
TGCAGTGCGGTGGTCACAGATACGCAGTATTTT
CSAVVTDTQYF
>TRBJ1-1|.|TRBD1|TRBV5-8
TGTGCCAGCAGCTTGGAGGGACAGATAATGAACACTGAAGCTTTCTTT
CASSLEGQIMNTEAFF
>TRBJ2-7|once|TRBD1|TRBV2
TGTGCCAGCAGTACGGGACAGTGGGGCGAGCAGTACTTC
CASSTGQWGEQYF
>TRBJ1-2|.|.|TRBV19
TGTGCCAGCACCACCGGTAGGACCGCTAACTATGGCTACACCTTC
CASTTGRTANYGYTF
>TRBJ2-5|.|TRBD1|TRBV7-8
TGTGCCAGCAGCTTCCGGGACAGGAGGGTAGAGACCCAGTACTTC
CASSFRDRRVETQYF
>TRBJ1-1|.|.|TRBV28
TGTGCCAGCAGTTCCCCTCGCCTTGAAGCTTTCTTT
CASSSPRLEAFF
>TRBJ1-1|.|TRBD1|TRBV2
TGTGCCAGCAACCTGGACAGGTTGATGAACACTGAAGCTTTCTTT
CASNLDRLMNTEAFF
>TRBJ2-6|.|.|TRBV14
TGTGCCAGCAGCCTGAGGGGGATCCCATTCTCTGGGGCCAACGTCCTGACTTTC
CASSLRGIPFSGANVLTF
>TRBJ2-7|.|TRBD2|TRBV7-6
TGTGCCAGCAGCTTAGTCCCCAGGACTAGCGGGAGGGCTCAAACCTACGAGCAGTACTTC
CASSLVPRTSGRAQTYEQYF
>TRBJ1-2|.|TRBD1|TRBV2
TGTGGCAGCCGGACAGGGGGCTTTTCTAATGGCTACACCTTC
CGSRTGGFSNGYTF
>TRBJ2-7|.|TRBD2|TRBV5-4
TGTGCCAGCAGCACCCCCTCTAGCGGGAGGGGTCGCGAGCAGTACTTC
CASSTPSSGRGREQYF
>TRBJ2-1|.|.|TRBV10-1
TGCGCCAGCAGTGACTCCGGGATCCACAATGAGCAGTTCTTC
CASSDSGIHNEQFF
>TRBJ1-1|.|.|TRBV14
TGTGCCAGCAGCCAAGATCCCCGGGGAAGGGCTTTCTTT
CASSQDPRGRAFF
>TRBJ2-1|.|.|TRBV5-1
TGCGCCAGCAGCTTGGGACTCGCGGGGTTGGGCTCCTACAATGAGCAGTTCTTC
CASSLGLAGLGSYNEQFF
>TRBJ2-5|.|TRBD1|TRBV5-1
TGCGCCAGCAGCTTTGGGACAGGGGGCTACGAGACCCAGTACTTC
CASSFGTGGYETQYF
>TRBJ2-4|.|.|TRBV6-5
TGTGCCAGCAGTAGTAGCGGAGGCCTAAACATTCAGTACTTC
CASSSSGGLNIQYF
>TRBJ1-2|.|.|TRBV30
TGTGCCTGGAGTGTATCTGGCACGAACTATGGCTACACCTTC
CAWSVSGTNYGYTF
>TRBJ2-1|.|TRBD2|TRBV2
TGTGCCAGCACCGCGATCAGACTAGCGGGAGGCCCCAGGGATGAGCAGTTCTTC
CASTAIRLAGGPRDEQFF
>TRBJ1-5|.|.|TRBV19
TGTGCCAGTAGTATTTTCCGAGGGGGATTTAATCAGCCCCAGCATTTT
CASSIFRGGFNQPQHF
>TRBJ2-1|.|.|TRBV10-3
TGTGCCATCAGTGACATAGCGCTAAGCTCCTACAATGAGCAGTTCTTC
CAISDIALSSYNEQFF
>TRBJ1-3|.|TRBD1|TRBV18
TGTGCCAGCTCAATGGACAGGGTTTCTGGAAACACCATATATTTT
CASSMDRVSGNTIYF
>TRBJ2-7|.|TRBD1|TRBV5-1
TGCGCCAGCAGCTCCCGGACAGGGTCCTACGAGCAGTACTTC
CASSSRTGSYEQYF
>TRBJ1-5|.|.|TRBV5-1
TGCGCCAGCAGCTGGAGTCCCGGGGGCAATCAGCCCCAGCATTTT
CASSWSPGGNQPQHF
>TRBJ2-1|.|.|TRBV11-2
TGTGCCAGCAGACTTACTAGGGTTCACAATGAGCAGTTCTTC
CASRLTRVHNEQFF
>TRBJ2-1|once|TRBD1|TRBV7-6
TGTGCCAGCAGCTTAGTCCCCAGGACAGGCCGATCCTACAATGAGCAGTTCTTC
CASSLVPRTGRSYNEQFF
>TRBJ1-2|.|.|TRBV4-3
TGCGCCAGCAGCCCCCGGACAGAGGGGATTAACTATGGCTACACCTTC
CASSPRTEGINYGYTF